This entry lists 20 T cell receptor beta chains sequenced from one sample in a study of blood T cell repertoires in COVID-19. Sequencing was performed with immunoSEQ multiplex PCR; in TCRdb, only in-frame clones are kept and a portion is missing. Counted here are 130,000 or so clones, 84% occurring once; the ten biggest clones make up over 1.1%. Sample: peripheral blood. Receptor source: a man aged 60 to 75 with acute or convalescent COVID-19.

The V and J genes are TRBV21-1 and TRBJ1-1; the table's D gene call, TRBD1, was not cross checked with the DNA. TRBV21-1 is classified as a pseudogene. The CDR3 extends over 16 amino acids. The CDR3 DNA reads TGTGCCAGCAAAAAGACCCCAGGGGGCCAGAACACTGAAGCTTTCTTT. It codes for CASKKTPGGQNTEAFF.

The CDR3 nucleotides read TGTGCCAGCAGCTTGGCCCGGACTAGCGGGACGTTCTCCTACGAGCAGTACTTC. Encoded protein: CASSLARTSGTFSYEQYF. The genes are TRBV13 and TRBJ2-7; TRBD2 agrees at 12 bases. The germline gives CDR1 PRHDT, CDR2 FYEKMQ (reference sequence). The CDR3 length is 18 residues. V trimming: 3 bases; J trimming: 0 bases; junction bases outside the gene matches: 9.

This clone was detected many times. The chain joins TRBV24-1 to TRBJ1-5; D perhaps matches TRBD1 (6 bases). The germline CDR1 and CDR2 sequences are KGHDR and SFDVKD. Trimming stripped 10 bases from V and 3 bases from J, with 15 bases between. CDR3 size: 14 residues. The CDR3 bases are TGTGCCACAAGAGGCCCAGGGGACAATCAGCCCCAGCATTTT. Its translation is CATRGPGDNQPQHF.

V gene TRBV7-3 combines with J gene TRBJ2-2; the match to TRBD2 covers 12 bases. The junction had 12 bases not matched to a gene; V was cut back by 5 bases and J by 5 bases. The CDR3 has 18 amino acids. Germline V gives CDR1 SGHTA, CDR2 FQGTGA. The CDR3 DNA is TGTGCCAGCAGCCTGGGACTAGCGGGCACTCGAGGGACCGGGGAGCTGTTTTTT. The encoded protein is CASSLGLAGTRGTGELFF. The complete variable domain, with remaining parts taken from reference TRBV7-3 and TRBJ2-2, reads GAGVSQTPSNKVTEKGKYVELRCDPISGHTALYWYRQSLGQGPEFLIYFQGTGAADDSGLPNDRFFAVRPEGSVSTLKIQRTERGDSAVYLCASSLGLAGTRGTGELFFGEGSRLTVL.

V is TRBV5-1 and J is TRBJ2-1, with D perhaps TRBD1 (6 bases). V was clipped by 4 bases and J by 5 bases, with 16 bases between them. Germline V gene sequence: CDR1 SGHRS, CDR2 YFSETQ. The CDR3 runs 15 residues. The CDR3 bases are TGCGCCAGCAGCCAAACAGGGACACCCCACAATGAGCAGTTCTTC. Its protein is CASSQTGTPHNEQFF.

CDR3 DNA: TGTGCCAGTAGTATCCTTGACAGGGGGCCTGAAGCTTTCTTT. It encodes CASSILDRGPEAFF. The chain carries TRBV19 and TRBJ1-1; 10 bases line up with TRBD1. V was pared by 3 bases and J by 6 bases, with 4 bases of the junction left unmatched. The CDR3 consists of 14 residues. Germline V gene sequence: CDR1 LNHDA, CDR2 SQIVND (reference sequence).

This clone has only one observation. The rearrangement joins TRBV19 to TRBJ2-5; 9 nucleotides match TRBD2. The CDR3 is 15 amino acids. CDR1 is LNHDA and CDR2 is SQIVND in the germline V gene (reference sequence). V dropped 1 base and J dropped 1; count of bases not matched to a gene: 1. DNA of the CDR3: TGTGCCAGTAGTATAGGTAGCGGGGGCCAAGAGACCCAGTACTTC. Amino acid sequence: CASSIGSGGQETQYF.

The rearrangement joins TRBV6-5 to TRBJ1-5, with 7 bases aligning to TRBD1. CDR1 MNHEY and CDR2 SVGAGI come from the germline V gene. Trimming removed 6 bases from V and 0 bases from J; junction bases left unmatched: 2. The CDR3 is 14 residues long. DNA for the CDR3: TGTGCCAGCAGCAACAGGGGTAGCAATCAGCCCCAGCATTTT. Its protein is CASSNRGSNQPQHF.

J is TRBJ2-1 and V is TRBV9; a possible D gene is TRBD2 (6 bases). Germline V lookup: CDR1 SGDLS, CDR2 YYNGEE. Trimming removed 0 bases from V and 2 bases from J, with 6 bases in between. The CDR3 runs to 14 residues. The CDR3: CASSVGRAYNEQFF. In DNA, the CDR3 is TGTGCCAGCAGCGTAGGGAGGGCCTACAATGAGCAGTTCTTC.

The rearrangement joins TRBV29-1 to TRBJ2-7; TRBD1 matches 8 bases. The CDR3 length is 12 residues. Trimming at V came to 1 base and at J to 4 bases, leaving 0 bases not matched to a gene. Germline CDR1 SQVTM, CDR2 ANQGSEA. DNA of the CDR3: TGCAGCGTTGAAGGACAGGGGTACGAGCAGTACTTC. Its protein product is CSVEGQGYEQYF.

This chain uses TRBV10-3 with TRBJ1-6; TRBD1 matches 9 bases. The V gene's germline CDR1 is ENHRY and CDR2 SYGVKD. CDR3 size: 16 residues. The V gene end was trimmed by 5 bases and the J gene end by 7 bases; junction bases not matched to a gene: 9. The CDR3 bases are TGTGCCATCAGTCCTACCGGGACAGGGTTGAATTCACCCCTCCACTTT. Residues: CAISPTGTGLNSPLHF.

This rearrangement joins TRBV6-2 or TRBV6-3 to TRBJ1-2; TRBD1 matches 12 bases. CDR3 length equals 14 residues. Germline assignment: CDR1 MNHEY and CDR2 SVGEGT. Losses at the gene ends were 4 bases for V and 7 bases for J; bases not matched to a gene: 4. CDR3 DNA: TGTGCCAGCAGTTCCGGGACAGGGGGCCGTGGCTACACCTTC. Translating it yields CASSSGTGGRGYTF.

The CDR3 bases are TGTGCCAGTATCCCCGTCCCCTCCACGAGCTATGGCTACACCTTC. This codes for CASIPVPSTSYGYTF. The chain carries TRBV19 and TRBJ1-2; no reliable D call. The germline V gene has CDR1 LNHDA and CDR2 SQIVND (reference sequence). The CDR3 covers 15 residues. V lost 7 bases and J lost 4, with 19 bases in between. The full variable domain, completed using reference TRBV19 and TRBJ1-2, is DGGITQSPKYLFRKEGQNVTLSCEQNLNHDAMYWYRQDPGQGLRLIYYSQIVNDFQKGDIAEGYSVSREKKESFPLTVTSAQKNPTAFYLCASIPVPSTSYGYTFGSGTRLTVV.

The V gene is TRBV19, the J gene TRBJ1-3; TRBD1 is a possible D gene (6 bases). CDR1 and CDR2 (germline): LNHDA, SQIVND (reference sequence). CDR3 length equals 15 residues. The germline V and J ends were trimmed by 3 bases and 0 bases, with 9 bases remaining between them. CDR3: CASSMGANSGNTIYF. The CDR3 DNA follows: TGTGCCAGTAGTATGGGGGCGAACTCTGGAAACACCATATATTTT.

This chain joins TRBV9 and TRBJ1-5, with 7 positions matching TRBD1. The length of the CDR3 is 14 residues. From germline, CDR1 is SGDLS and CDR2 YYNGEE. Trimming removed 7 bases from V and 7 bases from J; junction bases left unmatched: 11. The CDR3 region is CASPGWTGDQPQHF. The CDR3 DNA reads as TGTGCCAGCCCCGGCTGGACAGGAGACCAGCCCCAGCATTTT.

V gene TRBV28 combines with J gene TRBJ1-1; 7 bases fit TRBD1. V was pared by 7 bases and J by 6 bases, with 5 bases of the junction left unmatched. Looked up from germline, CDR1 is MDHEN and CDR2 is SYDVKM. This CDR3 has 12 amino acids. This CDR3 is CASNPGQPEAFF. The CDR3 DNA sequence: TGTGCCAGCAACCCGGGACAGCCTGAAGCTTTCTTT. The full variable domain, completed using reference TRBV28 and TRBJ1-1, is DVKVTQSSRYLVKRTGEKVFLECVQDMDHENMFWYRQDPGLGLRLIYFSYDVKMKEKGDIPEGYSVSREKKERFSLILESASTNQTSMYLCASNPGQPEAFFGQGTRLTVV.

The chain employs TRBV9 and TRBJ2-2, with TRBD2 as a possible D gene (7 bases). The V gene's germline CDR1 is SGDLS and CDR2 YYNGEE. The CDR3 loop spans 15 amino acids. The V and J ends lost 0 bases and 4 bases respectively, with 10 bases between them. CDR3 bases: TGTGCCAGCAGCGTAGTGGCGGGGGCCACCGGGGAGCTGTTTTTT. Protein: CASSVVAGATGELFF.

The V call is TRBV19, the J call TRBJ2-1; 7 bases fit TRBD1. Trimming cost V 5 bases and J 0 bases; bases outside gene matches: 4. This CDR3 has 15 residues. In germline, CDR1 is LNHDA, CDR2 SQIVND (reference sequence). CDR3 loop: CASSADRSSYNEQFF. The CDR3 coding sequence is TGTGCCAGTAGTGCGGACAGGAGCTCCTACAATGAGCAGTTCTTC.

The chain combines TRBV28 with TRBJ1-6; the match to TRBD1 covers 7 bases. The CDR3 is made up of 15 amino acids. Trimming removed 7 bases from V and 6 bases from J; junction bases left unmatched: 9. The germline CDR1 and CDR2 sequences are MDHEN and SYDVKM. CDR3 residues: CASKIQGQRNSPLHF. DNA for the CDR3: TGTGCCAGCAAAATCCAGGGACAGCGTAATTCACCCCTCCACTTT.

CDR3 sequence: CSVEGDSLSGNTIYF. The CDR3 coding sequence is TGCAGCGTTGAAGGGGACAGCCTCTCTGGAAACACCATATATTTT. This rearrangement joins TRBV29-1 to TRBJ1-3, with 7 bases matching TRBD1. CDR3 length: 15 residues. V lost 1 base to trimming and J lost 0 bases; unmatched junction nucleotides: 3. The germline CDR1 and CDR2 sequences are SQVTM and ANQGSEA.